This T cell receptor beta chain was observed in a study of cytomegalovirus exposure and HLA in healthy donors (dated by TCRdb to the late 2010s). Concerning the study at large: An earlier analysis of approximately 550 of the donors reported more than 250 Gb of sequence data and 117 million unique TCR beta sequences from 190 million or so T cells. An early release that covered about 600 HLA-typed donors contained approximately 300 gigabases of sequencing data and about 93 million unique TCR sequences. Of the approximately 400 genotyped donors, approximately 80% fell in the genetic ancestry cluster associated with self-reported Caucasian donors. The study was designed to test whether signatures of past pathogen exposure could be identified by cataloging public T cell receptors. Using immunosequencing, the study profiled T cell repertoires from 640 or so subjects and related those repertoires to cytomegalovirus serostatus. A separate validation cohort of over a hundred different subjects was used in addition to the approximately 640-subject first cohort. High-throughput TCR immunosequencing, statistical association of individual TCRs with disease status, and machine learning were combined to predict cytomegalovirus infection status. To study patterns of TCR occurrence, a later analysis re-analyzed previously published TCR beta repertoires from several hundred donors and added high-resolution HLA genotyping. The later analysis used no new phenotypic data to find candidate immune exposures, relying instead on TCR beta sequences and their occurrence across donors. An earlier analysis of about 600 of the donors used high-throughput TCR beta sequencing to judge whether each TCR beta V gene segment behaved as functional or pseudogenic. Donor age, sex, ethnicity and CMV serostatus were compiled together with the repertoire data. A later genetic analysis took genome-wide SNP genotypes for about 65% of the 666 donors and used that subset as a discovery cohort. All discovery cohort repertoires had been generated on a single sequencing platform. HLA typing covered class I and class II loci at four-digit resolution. Typing coverage varied by locus: 629-630 donors for A, B, C, DRB1 and DQB1; approximately 500 for DQA1; more than 600 for DPA1; about 450 for DPB1. About five DR-DQ haplotypes were treated as single units for association and clustering because of strong linkage in the cohort. On average, around 200,000 unique TCR beta nucleotide sequences were sequenced per donor among 300 to 500 genotyped donors of the cohort, with 15% to 20% of those sequences being non-productive.

Comments on this clone: The specificity of this receptor is unknown. No base quality information exists; no much larger clone differs at one position.

Study-level results and caveats: In a later analysis, HLA-associated TCR beta chains showed more clonal expansion and lower generation probabilities than non-associated chains that were equally common. In a later genetic analysis, a missense DCLRE1C variant was associated with V-gene and J-gene trimming of TCR beta chains, and the association was replicated in an independent cohort. Only TCR beta chains were sequenced in this cohort, and the absence of alpha or paired-chain data limited detectable features. A further reported finding was that TCR beta sequences accurately predicted the HLA-A and HLA-B alleles for most subjects in the first cohort. Because some donors lacked HLA typing at each locus, the association tests relied only on the typed subset. The presence/absence analyses assumed that sequencing depth was roughly uniform across donors, and that assumption may not be true. A cluster of highly shared sequence variants was judged likely to be a technical artifact of the sequencing pipeline. Correlated functional status among segregating V segments might be attributable to linkage disequilibrium, but an unknown experimental factor could not be ruled out. Cytomegalovirus status was reported to be diagnosed by the classifier with high specificity and sensitivity in both the original and validation cohorts. Most TCR sequences were observed very rarely across donors, whereas some public TCRs were present in many individuals. Strong co-occurrence of HLA alleles, especially DR and DQ, made assigning TCR associations to individual alleles difficult. A later analysis associated 15,000 to 20,000 TCR beta sequences with specific HLA alleles at a false discovery rate of 0.05. In a later genetic analysis, fewer N-insertions in productive TCRs were reported among donors in an Asian-associated ancestry cluster than the roughly 670-donor mean. Several of the top co-occurrence clusters appeared to be linked to parvovirus B19, influenza, CMV and Epstein-Barr virus, according to a later analysis. The authors suggested that the approach could potentially be extended to other disease states and immunological phenotypes. The study gave a list of 150 to 200 TCR beta chains associated with cytomegalovirus. The earlier analysis of some 560 of the donors excluded roughly 16 rarely observed V segments, including chromosome 9 orphons, because counts were too low. Some IMGT-functional V segments, including TRBV6-2 and TRBV6-3, could not be told apart with the 87-base-pair reads, so those segments were excluded. A few of the identified cytomegalovirus-associated TCR beta chains were confirmed in vitro to be specific for cytomegalovirus antigens. In a later analysis, TCR association rates were found to vary across HLA loci, with the most associated TCRs seen for DRB1 alleles and the fewest for HLA-C alleles. An earlier analysis of 450 to 750 of the donors showed that most TCR beta V segments appeared in productive rearrangements either about 90% or about 30% of the time, which broadly matched IMGT annotations. Most CMV-associated TCR beta chains appeared to be HLA-restricted in a later analysis, and the HLA associations seemed to be driven largely by CMV exposure. Immune exposure information for the cohort was limited to CMV serostatus.

Including cysteine and phenylalanine, the CDR3 has 15 amino acids. Only the CDR3 DNA is retained, 45 bases long and in frame from the first base. The germline V gene (reference sequence) provides CDR1 SEHNR and CDR2 FQNEAQ. V is pared back by 5 bases and J by 0 bases, with 13 bases lying between the germline termini. Library generation was performed with the immunoSEQ multiplex PCR assay. A mixture of 60 forward primers for TCR Vbeta segments and 13 reverse primers for TCR Jbeta segments was used in the multiplex PCR. Amplification of the CDR3 region of rearranged TCR beta genes was performed with a multiplex PCR assay on genomic DNA. Amplified TCR beta libraries were sequenced as 87-base-pair reads on the Illumina HiSeq System. As for the original processing: In a later analysis, 80 million or so unique TCR beta chains were counted across the approximately 620 repertoires, and roughly 10 million of these chains were shared by at least two donors. Raw reads were error-corrected and collapsed into unique sequences by a nearest-neighbor algorithm in which closely related sequences were merged to remove PCR and sequencing errors. Alignment of CDR3 sequences to IMGT reference sequences was used to assign V, D and J gene segments. For a sequence to be retained, a match of at least six nucleotides to both a V gene segment and a J gene segment was required. A rearrangement counted as productive if the CDR3 had no stop codons and remained in frame with V and J, and every other rearrangement counted as non-productive. Following IMGT convention, CDR3 was defined as the stretch from the second conserved V-encoded cysteine up to the conserved J-encoded phenylalanine. The earlier analysis of roughly 590 of the donors excluded any sequence lacking an unambiguous match to a single V gene segment. An earlier analysis of a few hundred of the donors called V segments functional above 56.7% productive rearrangements and segregating when the between-donor standard deviation exceeded 5%. A statistical classification framework was developed to diagnose cytomegalovirus status using the catalog of TCR beta chain sequences. In a later analysis, TCR nucleotide sequences were compared against IMGT/GENE-DB human TR gene sequences so that V and J genes could be assigned. A later analysis assigned CDR3 sequences and most-parsimonious VDJ recombination scenarios with the TCRdist pipeline. In a later analysis, each TCR beta chain was defined by its CDR3 amino acid sequence together with its V-gene family, and reads without a unique V-gene family were excluded. As a way to deal with suspected cross-contamination and a sequencing artifact, a later analysis dropped 592 nucleotide sequences that were highly shared and had low generation probability. For each public chain, a later analysis derived a clonal expansion index from normalized ranks of inferred template counts within each repertoire. In a later analysis, generation probabilities were computed using a VDJ recombination model fitted to out-of-frame rearrangements, and the results were checked against IGoR. In a later analysis, TCR-TCR, TCR-HLA and TCR-CMV co-occurrence was scored with hypergeometric tests, and a repertoire-size bias correction was applied to TCR pairs. A later analysis estimated false discovery rates by permuting HLA or CMV assignments 20 times. In a later analysis, co-occurring TCRs were grouped with DBSCAN, and TCRdist sequence similarity was added when clustering was performed within HLA-allele-positive subsets. For co-occurrence clustering, repertoires with fewer than 30,000 or more than 120,000 public chains were excluded, along with 5 or 6 repertoires with anomalous nucleotide sharing. As stored in TCRdb, this immuneACCESS dataset retains in-frame rearrangements with V and J assigned. A fraction of the clones does not appear; measured against another copy, unresolved V genes explain less than half of the discrepancy, and the remainder lacks a known reason. For V, J and clone size, that table is used; D and trimming come from the DNA. In this sample the table shows roughly 160,000 clones, approximately 71% of which occur a single time. In total, the top ten clones hold roughly 5.2% of the sample.

The cohort consisted of some 730 healthy bone marrow donors. At the time of sampling, every cohort member was nominally healthy, though immune exposures that went unrecorded were likely present. The donor tested CMV seropositive and was one of the 289 seropositive cohort members. Every donor gave a peripheral blood sample, and the peripheral blood mononuclear cells from that sample were used for TCR beta sequencing. Genomic DNA was extracted from the blood cell samples with the Qiagen DNeasy Blood Extraction Kit. The chain links TRBV7-9 with TRBJ1-2, and possibly TRBD1, on 6 matching bases. Input material: PBMCs. The receptor comes from a woman between 18 and 29 years old in good health and CMV-seropositive. The CDR3 is CASSLGGGANYGYTF. The sequence in DNA is TGTGCCAGCAGCCTAGGGGGGGGAGCTAACTATGGCTACACCTTC.